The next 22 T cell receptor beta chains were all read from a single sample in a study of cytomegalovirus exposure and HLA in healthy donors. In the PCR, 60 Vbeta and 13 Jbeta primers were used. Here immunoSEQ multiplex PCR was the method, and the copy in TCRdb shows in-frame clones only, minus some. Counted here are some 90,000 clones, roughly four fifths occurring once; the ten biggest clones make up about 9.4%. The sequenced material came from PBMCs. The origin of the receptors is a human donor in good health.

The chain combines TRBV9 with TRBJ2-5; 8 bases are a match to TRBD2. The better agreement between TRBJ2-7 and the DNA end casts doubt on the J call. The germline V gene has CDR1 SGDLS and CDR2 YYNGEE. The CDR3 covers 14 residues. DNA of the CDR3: TGTGCCAGCAGCGCGACTAGCGCTTCCTACGAGCAGTACTTC. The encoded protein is CASSATSASYEQYF.

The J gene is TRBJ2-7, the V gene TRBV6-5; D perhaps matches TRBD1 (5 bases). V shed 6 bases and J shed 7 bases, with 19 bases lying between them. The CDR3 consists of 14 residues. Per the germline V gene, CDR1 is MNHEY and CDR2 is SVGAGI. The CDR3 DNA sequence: TGTGCCAGCAGAAGGACCATTCAGGGTAGGGAGCAGTACTTC. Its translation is CASRRTIQGREQYF.

CDR3 sequence reads: CASSSTPDRRLDTQYF. The CDR3 DNA is TGTGCCAGCAGTTCAACCCCGGACAGGCGCCTAGATACGCAGTATTTT. The chain combines TRBV27 with TRBJ2-3; 7 bases agree with TRBD1. CDR3 length: 16 residues. Losses at the gene ends were 4 bases for V and 5 bases for J; bases not matched to a gene: 12. CDR1 is MNHEY, CDR2 SMNVEV, per germline (reference sequence).

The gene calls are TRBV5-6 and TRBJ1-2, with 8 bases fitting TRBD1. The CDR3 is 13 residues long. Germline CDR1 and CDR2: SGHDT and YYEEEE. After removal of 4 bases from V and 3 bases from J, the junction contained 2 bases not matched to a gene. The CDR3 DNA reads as TGTGCCAGCAGCCCGGGACAGGACTATGGCTACACCTTC. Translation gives CASSPGQDYGYTF.

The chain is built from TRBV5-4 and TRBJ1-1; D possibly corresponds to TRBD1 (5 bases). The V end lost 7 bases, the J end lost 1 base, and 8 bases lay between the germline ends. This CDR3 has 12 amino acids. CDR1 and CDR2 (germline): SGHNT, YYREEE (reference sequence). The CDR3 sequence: CASRRGNTEAFF. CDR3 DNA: TGTGCCAGCCGTAGGGGGAACACTGAAGCTTTCTTT. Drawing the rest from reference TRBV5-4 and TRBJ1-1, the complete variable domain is ETGVTQSPTHLIKTRGQQVTLRCSSQSGHNTVSWYQQALGQGPQFIFQYYREEENGRGNFPPRFSGLQFPNYSSELNVNALELDDSALYLCASRRGNTEAFFGQGTRLTVV.

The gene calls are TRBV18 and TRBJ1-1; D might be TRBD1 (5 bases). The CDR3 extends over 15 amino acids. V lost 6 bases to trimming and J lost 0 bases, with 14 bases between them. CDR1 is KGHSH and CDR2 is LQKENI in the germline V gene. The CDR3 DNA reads TGTGCCAGCTCCCCCCGGGGGGACTTGAACACTGAAGCTTTCTTT. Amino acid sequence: CASSPRGDLNTEAFF.

The CDR3 loop is CASSPWGDPTNEKLFF. As DNA, the CDR3 is TGTGCCAGCAGCCCCTGGGGGGACCCAACTAATGAAAAACTGTTTTTT. The chain employs TRBV5-4 and TRBJ1-4; tentative D call: TRBD1 (5 bases). Trimming removed 4 bases at V and 0 bases at J, with 13 bases between. This CDR3 comprises 16 residues. CDR1 is SGHNT and CDR2 is YYREEE in the germline V gene (reference sequence).

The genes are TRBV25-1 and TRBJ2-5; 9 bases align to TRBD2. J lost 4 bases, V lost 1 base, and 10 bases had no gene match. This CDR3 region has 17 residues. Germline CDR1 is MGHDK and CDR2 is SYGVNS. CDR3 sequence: CASSEFGREGLGETQYF. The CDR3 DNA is TGTGCCAGCAGTGAATTCGGGCGGGAGGGTCTAGGAGAGACCCAGTACTTC.

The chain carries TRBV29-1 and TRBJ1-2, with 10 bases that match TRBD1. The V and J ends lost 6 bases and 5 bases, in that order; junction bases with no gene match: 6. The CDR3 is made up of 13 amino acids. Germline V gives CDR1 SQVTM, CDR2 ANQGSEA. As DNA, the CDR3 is TGCAGCGTGACTCGGGACAGGGGATATGGCTACACCTTC. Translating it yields CSVTRDRGYGYTF.

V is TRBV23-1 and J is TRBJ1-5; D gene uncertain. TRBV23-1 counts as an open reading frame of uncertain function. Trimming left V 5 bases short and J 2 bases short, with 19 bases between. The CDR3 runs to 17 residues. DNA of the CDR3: TGCGCCAGCAGTACACCCAGGCGGAGGGTCGGCAATCAGCCCCAGCATTTT. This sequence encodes CASSTPRRRVGNQPQHF.

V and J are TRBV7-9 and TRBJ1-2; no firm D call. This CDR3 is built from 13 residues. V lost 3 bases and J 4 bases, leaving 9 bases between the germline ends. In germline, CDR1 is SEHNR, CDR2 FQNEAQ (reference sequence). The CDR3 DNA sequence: TGTGCCAGCAGCTTTACAGATATCTATGGCTACACCTTC. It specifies CASSFTDIYGYTF.

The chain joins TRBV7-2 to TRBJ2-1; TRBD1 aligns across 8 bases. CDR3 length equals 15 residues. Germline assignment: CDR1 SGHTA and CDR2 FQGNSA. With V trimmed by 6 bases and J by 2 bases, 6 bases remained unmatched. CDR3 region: CASRPDRGPYNEQFF. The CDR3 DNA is TGTGCCAGCAGGCCAGACAGGGGCCCCTACAATGAGCAGTTCTTC. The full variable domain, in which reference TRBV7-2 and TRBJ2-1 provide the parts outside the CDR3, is GAGVSQSPSNKVTEKGKDVELRCDPISGHTALYWYRQSLGQGLEFLIYFQGNSAPDKSGLPSDRFSAERTGGSVSTLTIQRTQQEDSAVYLCASRPDRGPYNEQFFGPGTRLTVL.

The CDR3 reads CASSPRDSSYEQYF. In nucleotides, the CDR3 is TGTGCCAGCAGCCCTCGGGACAGCTCCTACGAGCAGTACTTC. The chain uses TRBV7-2 and TRBJ2-7; 7 bases line up with TRBD1. Germline lookup yields CDR1 SGHTA and CDR2 FQGNSA. This CDR3 region has 14 residues. Trimming at V came to 5 bases and at J to 0 bases, leaving 4 bases not matched to a gene.

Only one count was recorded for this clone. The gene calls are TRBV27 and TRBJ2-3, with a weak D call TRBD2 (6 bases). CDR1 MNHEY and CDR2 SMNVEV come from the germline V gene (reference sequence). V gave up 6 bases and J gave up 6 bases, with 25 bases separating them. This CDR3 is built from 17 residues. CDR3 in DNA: TGTGCCAGCAGCCAATTTGGAGGGCTCGGTCTGGGGGATACGCAGTATTTT. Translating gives CASSQFGGLGLGDTQYF.

DNA for the CDR3: TGTGCCAGCTCACCCCGTCTGACAGGGGGCACAGATACGCAGTATTTT. It is translated as CASSPRLTGGTDTQYF. The chain links TRBV18 to TRBJ2-3; TRBD1 aligns across 8 bases. V lost 3 bases to trimming and J lost 1 base; unmatched junction nucleotides: 6. The CDR3 sequence is 16 residues long. Germline CDR1 is KGHSH and CDR2 is LQKENI.

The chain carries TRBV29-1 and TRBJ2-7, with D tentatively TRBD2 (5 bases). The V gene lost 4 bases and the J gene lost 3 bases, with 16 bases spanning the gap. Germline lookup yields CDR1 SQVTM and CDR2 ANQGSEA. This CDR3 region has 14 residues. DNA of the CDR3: TGCAGCGTTGTAAGGCCCGGGGATAACTACGAGCAGTACTTC. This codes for CSVVRPGDNYEQYF.

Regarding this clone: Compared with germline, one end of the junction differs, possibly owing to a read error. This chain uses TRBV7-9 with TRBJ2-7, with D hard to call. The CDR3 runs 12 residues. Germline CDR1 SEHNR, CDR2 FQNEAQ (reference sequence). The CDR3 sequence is CSSSLRAGEQYF. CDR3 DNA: TGTTCCAGCAGCTTACGAGCTGGCGAGCAGTACTTC.

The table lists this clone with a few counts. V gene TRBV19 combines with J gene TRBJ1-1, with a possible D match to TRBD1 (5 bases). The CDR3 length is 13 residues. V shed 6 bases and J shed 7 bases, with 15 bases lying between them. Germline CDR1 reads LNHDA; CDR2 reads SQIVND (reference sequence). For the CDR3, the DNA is TGTGCCAGTAGAGTATCTGCGGGGGGTGAAGCTTTCTTT. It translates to CASRVSAGGEAFF.

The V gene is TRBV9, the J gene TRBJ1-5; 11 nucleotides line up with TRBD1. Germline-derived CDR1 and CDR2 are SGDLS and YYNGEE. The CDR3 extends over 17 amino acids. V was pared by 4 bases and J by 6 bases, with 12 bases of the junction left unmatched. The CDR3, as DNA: TGTGCCAGCAGCCTCACCCCAACCGGGACAGGGGGTCAGCCCCAGCATTTT. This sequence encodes CASSLTPTGTGGQPQHF.

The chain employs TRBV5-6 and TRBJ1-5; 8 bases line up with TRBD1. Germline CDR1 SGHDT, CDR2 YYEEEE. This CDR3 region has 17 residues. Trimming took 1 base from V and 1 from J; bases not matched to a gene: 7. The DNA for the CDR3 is TGTGCCAGCAGCTTGACGGCAGGGGGCTTAAGCAATCAGCCCCAGCATTTT. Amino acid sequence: CASSLTAGGLSNQPQHF. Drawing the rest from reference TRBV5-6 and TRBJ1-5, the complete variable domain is DAGVTQSPTHLIKTRGQQVTLRCSPKSGHDTVSWYQQALGQGPQFIFQYYEEEERQRGNFPDRFSGHQFPNYSSELNVNALLLGDSALYLCASSLTAGGLSNQPQHFGDGTRLSIL.

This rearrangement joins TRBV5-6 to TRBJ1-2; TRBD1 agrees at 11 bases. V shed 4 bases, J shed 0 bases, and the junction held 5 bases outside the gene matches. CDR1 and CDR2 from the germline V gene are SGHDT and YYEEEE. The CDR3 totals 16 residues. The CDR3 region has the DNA TGTGCCAGCAGCGCCGGGACAGGGGGAGCTAACTATGGCTACACCTTC. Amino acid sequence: CASSAGTGGANYGYTF.

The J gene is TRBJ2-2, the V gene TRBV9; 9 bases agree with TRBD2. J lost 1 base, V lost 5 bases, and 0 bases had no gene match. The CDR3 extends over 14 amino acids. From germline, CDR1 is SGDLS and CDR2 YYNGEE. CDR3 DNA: TGTGCCAGCAGGACTAGCGGGAACACCGGGGAGCTGTTTTTT. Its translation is CASRTSGNTGELFF.